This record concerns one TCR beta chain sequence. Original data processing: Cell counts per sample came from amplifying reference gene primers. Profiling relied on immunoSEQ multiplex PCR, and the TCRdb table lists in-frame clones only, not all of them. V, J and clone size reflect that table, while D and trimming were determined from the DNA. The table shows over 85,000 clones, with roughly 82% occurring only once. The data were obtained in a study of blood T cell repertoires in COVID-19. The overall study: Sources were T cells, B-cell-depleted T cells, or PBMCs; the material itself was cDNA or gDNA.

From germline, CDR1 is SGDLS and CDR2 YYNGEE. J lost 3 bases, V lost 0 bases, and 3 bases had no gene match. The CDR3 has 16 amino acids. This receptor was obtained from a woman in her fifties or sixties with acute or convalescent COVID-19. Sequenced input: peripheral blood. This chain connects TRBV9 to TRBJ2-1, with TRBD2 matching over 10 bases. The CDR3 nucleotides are TGTGCCAGCAGCGTAGAACTAGCGGGGTTCTACAATGAGCAGTTCTTC. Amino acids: CASSVELAGFYNEQFF.